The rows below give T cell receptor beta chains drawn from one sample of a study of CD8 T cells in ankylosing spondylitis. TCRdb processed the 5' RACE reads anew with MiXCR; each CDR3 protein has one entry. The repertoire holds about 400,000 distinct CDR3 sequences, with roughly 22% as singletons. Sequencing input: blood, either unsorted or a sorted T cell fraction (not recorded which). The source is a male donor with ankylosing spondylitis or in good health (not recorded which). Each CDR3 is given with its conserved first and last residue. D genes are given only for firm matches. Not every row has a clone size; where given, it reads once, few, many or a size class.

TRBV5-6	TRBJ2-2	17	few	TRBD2	CASSLKPGLDNTGELFF	TGTGCCAGCAGTTTAAAACCGGGACTAGATAACACCGGGGAGCTGTTTTTT
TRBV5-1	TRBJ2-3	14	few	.	CASSLSDLTDTQYF	TGCGCCAGCAGCTTGTCGGACCTCACAGATACGCAGTATTTT
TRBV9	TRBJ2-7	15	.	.	CASSVDWGTSYDQYF	TGTGCCAGCAGCGTAGATTGGGGGACCTCCTACGATCAGTACTTC
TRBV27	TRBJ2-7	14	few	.	CASSLRTSPYEQYF	TGTGCCAGCAGTTTGCGGACGTCTCCCTACGAGCAGTACTTC
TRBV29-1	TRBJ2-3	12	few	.	CSVRVEADTQYF	TGCAGCGTCAGGGTGGAGGCAGATACGCAGTATTTT
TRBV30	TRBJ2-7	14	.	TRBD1	CAWTAGTGVYEQYF	TGTGCCTGGACCGCCGGGACAGGGGTCTACGAGCAGTACTTC
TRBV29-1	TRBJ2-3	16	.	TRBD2	CSVEATSGGHTDTQYF	TGCAGCGTTGAAGCGACTAGCGGGGGGCACACAGATACGCAGTATTTT
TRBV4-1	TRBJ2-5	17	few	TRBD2	CASSQDLSSGGEETQYF	TGCGCCAGCAGCCAAGATCTGTCTAGCGGGGGGGAAGAGACCCAGTACTTC
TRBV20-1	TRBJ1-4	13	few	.	CSARVGVNEKLFF	TGCAGTGCTAGAGTCGGGGTTAACGAAAAACTGTTTTTT
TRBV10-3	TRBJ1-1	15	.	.	CAISESIEQNTEAFF	TGTGCCATCAGTGAGTCGATTGAACAGAACACTGAAGCTTTCTTT
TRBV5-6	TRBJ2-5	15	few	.	CASSLLKGFQETQYF	TGTGCCAGCAGCTTGTTGAAGGGTTTCCAAGAGACCCAGTACTTC
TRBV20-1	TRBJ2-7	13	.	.	CSARAEYSYEQYF	TGCAGTGCCAGGGCAGAATACTCCTACGAGCAGTACTTC
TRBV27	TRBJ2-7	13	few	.	CASSWSGPYEQYF	TGTGCCAGCAGTTGGTCCGGCCCCTACGAGCAGTACTTC
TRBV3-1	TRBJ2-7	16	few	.	CASSQGEGPTFYEQYF	TGTGCCAGCAGCCAAGGAGAGGGACCAACATTCTACGAGCAGTACTTC
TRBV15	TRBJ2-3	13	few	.	CATSLAFTDTQYF	TGTGCCACCAGTTTGGCCTTCACAGATACGCAGTATTTT
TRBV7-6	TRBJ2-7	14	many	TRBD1	CASSLDRQGYEQYF	TGTGCCAGCAGCTTAGATCGACAGGGCTACGAGCAGTACTTC
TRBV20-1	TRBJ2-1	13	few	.	CSARQTSYNEQFF	TGCAGTGCTCGACAGACCTCCTACAATGAGCAGTTCTTC
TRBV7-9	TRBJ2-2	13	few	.	CASTTWDTGELFF	TGTGCCAGCACCACATGGGACACCGGGGAGCTGTTTTTT
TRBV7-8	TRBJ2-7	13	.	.	CASSSGEGGEQYF	TGTGCCAGCAGCTCAGGGGAGGGCGGCGAGCAGTACTTC
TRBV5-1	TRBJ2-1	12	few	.	CASSLFPNEQFF	TGCGCCAGCAGCTTGTTTCCCAATGAGCAGTTCTTC
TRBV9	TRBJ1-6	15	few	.	CASSVAGYLNSPLHF	TGTGCCAGCAGCGTAGCAGGGTATCTTAATTCACCCCTCCACTTT
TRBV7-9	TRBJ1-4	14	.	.	CASSFARLEEKLFF	TGTGCCAGCAGCTTTGCGAGGTTAGAAGAAAAACTGTTTTTT
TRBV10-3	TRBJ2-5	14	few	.	CAISEPTEGETQYF	TGTGCCATCAGTGAACCGACAGAAGGAGAGACCCAGTACTTC
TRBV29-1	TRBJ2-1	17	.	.	CSVEDLDEGATNNEQFF	TGCAGCGTTGAAGATTTGGACGAGGGAGCCACGAACAATGAGCAGTTCTTC
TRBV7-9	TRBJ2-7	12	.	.	CASSLAQNEQYF	TGTGCCAGCAGCTTAGCGCAGAACGAGCAGTACTTC
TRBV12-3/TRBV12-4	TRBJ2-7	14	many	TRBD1	CASSFGQGVYEQYF	TGTGCCAGCAGTTTCGGACAGGGGGTATACGAGCAGTACTTC
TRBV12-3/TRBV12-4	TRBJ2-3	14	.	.	CASSFSLSTDTQYF	TGTGCCAGCAGTTTCTCACTTAGCACAGATACGCAGTATTTT
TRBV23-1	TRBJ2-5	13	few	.	CASSQLYQETQYF	TGCGCCAGCAGTCAACTGTACCAAGAGACCCAGTACTTC
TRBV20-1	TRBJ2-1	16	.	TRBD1	CSAQIFRDRFYNEQFF	TGCAGTGCTCAAATCTTCCGGGACAGATTCTACAATGAGCAGTTCTTC
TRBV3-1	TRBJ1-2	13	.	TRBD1	CASSDRGPYGYTF	TGTGCCAGCAGTGACAGGGGACCCTATGGCTACACCTTC